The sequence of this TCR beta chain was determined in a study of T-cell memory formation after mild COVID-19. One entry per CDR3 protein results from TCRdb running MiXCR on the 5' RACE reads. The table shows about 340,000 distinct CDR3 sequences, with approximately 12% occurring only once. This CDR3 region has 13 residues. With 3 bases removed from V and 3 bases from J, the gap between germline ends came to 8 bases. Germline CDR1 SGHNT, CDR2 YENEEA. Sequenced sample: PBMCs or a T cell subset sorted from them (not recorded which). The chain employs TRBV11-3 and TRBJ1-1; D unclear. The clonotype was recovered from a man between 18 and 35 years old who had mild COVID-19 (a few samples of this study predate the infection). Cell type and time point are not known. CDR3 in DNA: TGTGCCAGCAGCTTTGGCTGGGACACTGAAGCTTTCTTT. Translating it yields CASSFGWDTEAFF.